This T cell receptor beta chain comes out of a study of blood T cell repertoires in COVID-19. V lost 6 bases to trimming and J lost 7 bases, with 12 bases between them. The CDR3 spans 13 residues. Germline CDR1 MNHEY, CDR2 SMNVEV (reference sequence). Sequenced by immunoSEQ multiplex PCR; TCRdb stores in-frame clones only, minus some. This table has fewer than 250,000 clones, 84% appearing once. The chain combines TRBV27 with TRBJ2-2; perhaps TRBD2 as D (5 bases). The specimen was PBMCs or T cells enriched from blood (not recorded which). The receptor's source is a woman in her 30s who had recovered from COVID-19. CDR3 sequence reads: CASSPGGGGELFF. In nucleotides, the CDR3 is TGTGCCAGCAGCCCTGGAGGAGGCGGGGAGCTGTTTTTT.